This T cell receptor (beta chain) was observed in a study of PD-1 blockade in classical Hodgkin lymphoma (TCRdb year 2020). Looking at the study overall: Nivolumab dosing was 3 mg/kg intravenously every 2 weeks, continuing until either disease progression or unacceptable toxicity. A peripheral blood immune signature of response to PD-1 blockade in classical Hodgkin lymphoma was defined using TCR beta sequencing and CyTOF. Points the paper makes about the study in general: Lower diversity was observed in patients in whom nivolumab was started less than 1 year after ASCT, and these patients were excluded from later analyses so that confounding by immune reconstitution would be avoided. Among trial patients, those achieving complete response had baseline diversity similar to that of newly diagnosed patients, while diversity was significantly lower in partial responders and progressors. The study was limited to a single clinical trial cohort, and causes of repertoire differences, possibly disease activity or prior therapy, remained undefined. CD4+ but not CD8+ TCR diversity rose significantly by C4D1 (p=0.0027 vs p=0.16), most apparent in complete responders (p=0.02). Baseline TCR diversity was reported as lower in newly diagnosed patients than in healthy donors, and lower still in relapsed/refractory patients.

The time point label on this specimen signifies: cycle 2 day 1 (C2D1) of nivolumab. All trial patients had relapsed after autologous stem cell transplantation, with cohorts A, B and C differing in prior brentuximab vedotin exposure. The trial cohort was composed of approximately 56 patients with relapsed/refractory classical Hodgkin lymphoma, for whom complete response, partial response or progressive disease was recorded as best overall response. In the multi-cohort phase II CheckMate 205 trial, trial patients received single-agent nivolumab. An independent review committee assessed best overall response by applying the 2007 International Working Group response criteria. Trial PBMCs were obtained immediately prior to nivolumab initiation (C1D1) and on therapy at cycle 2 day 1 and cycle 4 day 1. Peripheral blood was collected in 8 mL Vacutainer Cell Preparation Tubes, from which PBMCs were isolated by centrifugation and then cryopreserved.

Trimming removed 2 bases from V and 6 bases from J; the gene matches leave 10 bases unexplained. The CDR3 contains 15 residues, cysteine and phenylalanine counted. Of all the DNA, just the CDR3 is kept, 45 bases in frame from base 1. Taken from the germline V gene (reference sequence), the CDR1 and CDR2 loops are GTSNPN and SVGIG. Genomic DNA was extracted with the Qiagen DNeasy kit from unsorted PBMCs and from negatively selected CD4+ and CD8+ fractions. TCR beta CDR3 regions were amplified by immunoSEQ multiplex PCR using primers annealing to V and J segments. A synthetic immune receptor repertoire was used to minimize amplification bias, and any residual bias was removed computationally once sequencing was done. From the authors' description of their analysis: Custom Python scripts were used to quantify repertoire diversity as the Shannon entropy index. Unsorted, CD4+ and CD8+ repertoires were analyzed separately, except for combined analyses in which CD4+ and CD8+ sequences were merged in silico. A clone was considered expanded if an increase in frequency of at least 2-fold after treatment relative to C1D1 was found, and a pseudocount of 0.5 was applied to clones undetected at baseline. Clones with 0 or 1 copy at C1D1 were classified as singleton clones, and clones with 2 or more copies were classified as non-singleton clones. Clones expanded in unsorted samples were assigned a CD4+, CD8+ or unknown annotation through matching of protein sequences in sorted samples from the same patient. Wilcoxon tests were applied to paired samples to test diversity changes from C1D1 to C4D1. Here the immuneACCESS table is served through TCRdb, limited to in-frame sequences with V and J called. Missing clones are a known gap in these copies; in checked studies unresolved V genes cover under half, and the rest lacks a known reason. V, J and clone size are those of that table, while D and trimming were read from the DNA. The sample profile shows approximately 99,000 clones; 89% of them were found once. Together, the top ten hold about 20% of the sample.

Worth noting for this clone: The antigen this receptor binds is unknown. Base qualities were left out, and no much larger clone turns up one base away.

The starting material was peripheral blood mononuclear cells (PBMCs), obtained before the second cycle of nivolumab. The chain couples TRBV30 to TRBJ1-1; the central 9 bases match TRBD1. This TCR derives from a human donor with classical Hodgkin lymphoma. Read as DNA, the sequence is TGTGCCTGGAGTTTATTCTACCGGGACAGGGCTGAAGCTTTCTTT. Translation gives CAWSLFYRDRAEAFF.